Sequencing of this TCR beta chain was carried out in a study of tissue T cells after allogeneic stem cell transplantation. Whole-study results and caveats: In patients and mice, blood and spleen missed much of tissue repertoire.

This clone turned up a few times. Its specificity is not known. Each gene name is a mouse one. The read stops 1 residue short of the end of the CDR3; the missing end is completed from the germline J gene. The method was immunoSEQ multiplex PCR; TCRdb's version includes in-frame clones alone and lacks a portion of them. The sample lists some 9,300 clones, 36% seen once, with approximately 5.3% in the top ten. Losses at the gene ends were 6 bases for V and 0 bases for J; bases not matched to a gene: 2. The CDR3 is 13 amino acids. Germline values: CDR1 NNHDY, CDR2 SYVADS. Time point denoted: mouse harvest day 14 after allogeneic transplant. Each mouse received 10^7 T-cell-depleted marrow cells plus 10^6 splenic CD5+ T cells by tail vein.

The J gene is TRBJ2-7, the V gene TRBV13-3; 8 bases agree with TRBD1. Sequenced input: skin. The sequence derives from a female BALB/c mouse given C57BL/6 T cells with graft-versus-host disease after an allogeneic hematopoietic cell transplant. CDR3 residues: CASTQGASYEQYF. CDR3 DNA (partial): TGTGCCAGCACCCAGGGGGCCTCCTATGAACAGTAC.